Below are 31 T cell receptor beta chains sequenced from a single sample in a study of cytomegalovirus exposure and HLA in healthy donors. Vbeta (60) and Jbeta (13) primers were used in the PCR. The protocol was immunoSEQ multiplex PCR, while the TCRdb copy is restricted to in-frame clones and leaves out a portion. The repertoire consists of about 160,000 clones, with 75% to 90% occurring once and the leading ten covering around 1.3%. Sequencing was performed on PBMCs. All receptors derive from a boy between 2 and 15 years old in good health and CMV-seronegative.

The V gene is TRBV27, the J gene TRBJ2-2, with 7 bases aligning to TRBD1. The CDR3 length is 15 residues. Trimming cost V 6 bases and J 6 bases; bases outside gene matches: 10. Germline assignment: CDR1 MNHEY and CDR2 SMNVEV (reference sequence). Here the CDR3 DNA reads TGTGCCAGCAGCCTGTTCCCTGACAGGGCCGGGGAGCTGTTTTTT. Translating gives CASSLFPDRAGELFF.

This chain joins TRBV30 and TRBJ2-1; TRBD2 agrees at 7 bases. The CDR3 has 12 amino acids. The germline CDR1 and CDR2 sequences are GTSNPN and SVGIG (reference sequence). The junction had 11 bases not matched to a gene; V was cut back by 3 bases and J by 15 bases. The CDR3 loop is CAWRVFGTTLFF. The CDR3 DNA reads as TGTGCCTGGAGAGTCTTCGGGACTACCCTGTTCTTC.

The chain employs TRBV4-2 and TRBJ2-1; the match to TRBD2 covers 15 bases. Germline CDR1 and CDR2: LGHNA and YNFKEQ. Unmatched junction bases numbered 10, after V lost 5 bases and J lost 8 bases. CDR3 length: 17 amino acids. In DNA, the CDR3 is TGTGCCAGCAGCTCCAGGACTAGCGGGAGGGCCATACATGAGCAGTTCTTC. It encodes CASSSRTSGRAIHEQFF.

The chain couples TRBV5-1 to TRBJ1-4; D unclear. Germline values: CDR1 SGHRS, CDR2 YFSETQ. This CDR3 spans 12 amino acids. Trimming took off 4 bases at V and 11 bases at J, with 12 bases between the two ends. The CDR3 nucleotides read TGCGCCAGCAGCCCCCGCCCGGGGAAACTGTTTTTT. This gives the protein CASSPRPGKLFF.

This chain joins TRBV10-3 and TRBJ1-6, with 7 bases matching TRBD1. The CDR3 covers 14 residues. Germline CDR1 is ENHRY and CDR2 is SYGVKD. V was pared by 0 bases and J by 8 bases, with 1 base of the junction left unmatched. This CDR3 reads CAISESGTDSPLHF. In DNA, the CDR3 is TGTGCCATCAGTGAGTCCGGGACAGATTCACCCCTCCACTTT.

The gene calls are TRBV5-1 and TRBJ2-4; 8 nucleotides agree with TRBD2. The CDR3 is made up of 16 amino acids. Germline V gives CDR1 SGHRS, CDR2 YFSETQ. With 5 bases clipped from V and 6 bases from J, the junction kept 13 bases outside the gene matches. This chain's CDR3 is CASSPSPGGMGNIQYF. The CDR3, as DNA: TGCGCCAGCAGTCCGTCACCGGGGGGGATGGGAAACATTCAGTACTTC.

This chain links TRBV11-2 with TRBJ2-7, with 11 nucleotides matching TRBD2. This CDR3 is 15 amino acids long. The germline gives CDR1 SGHAT, CDR2 FQNNGV. V was pared by 5 bases and J by 2 bases, with 5 bases of the junction left unmatched. The CDR3 region has the DNA TGTGCCAGCAGCCAGACTAGCGGGGTCCCCTACGAGCAGTACGTC. Amino acid sequence: CASSQTSGVPYEQYV.

This clone was picked up a small number of times. The rearrangement joins TRBV5-1 to TRBJ1-4, with TRBD1 matching over 8 bases. The V gene's germline CDR1 is SGHRS and CDR2 YFSETQ. With V trimmed by 4 bases and J by 4 bases, 6 bases remained unmatched. There are 15 residues in the CDR3. Here the CDR3 DNA reads TGCGCCAGCAGCCCCGGGACAGGCCTTAATGAAAAACTGTTTTTT. It is translated as CASSPGTGLNEKLFF.

The chain carries TRBV28 and TRBJ2-3, with 7 bases identical to TRBD1. Germline V gene data show CDR1 as MDHEN and CDR2 as SYDVKM. This CDR3 comprises 15 residues. After removal of 3 bases from V and 5 bases from J, the junction contained 8 bases not matched to a gene. The CDR3 sequence is CASSLRTGVQDTQYF. For the CDR3, the DNA is TGTGCCAGCAGTTTGCGGACAGGAGTACAAGATACGCAGTATTTT.

The rearrangement links TRBV15 to TRBJ1-1, with 11 bases fitting TRBD1. V shed 1 base, J shed 1 base, and the junction held 2 bases outside the gene matches. The CDR3 contains 16 residues. Germline V lookup: CDR1 LNHNV, CDR2 YYDKDF (reference sequence). CDR3 coding DNA: TGTGCCACCAGCAGAGGGACAGGGGGCCAGAACACTGAAGCTTTCTTT. This encodes CATSRGTGGQNTEAFF.

The chain links TRBV2 to TRBJ1-1; TRBD1 matches 9 bases. V lost 10 bases to trimming and J lost 7 bases; unmatched junction nucleotides: 16. The germline V gene has CDR1 SNHLY and CDR2 FYNNEI. This CDR3 is 15 amino acids long. The CDR3 region is CATTQDRGAESEAFF. CDR3 in DNA: TGTGCCACCACTCAGGACAGGGGCGCGGAGAGTGAAGCTTTCTTT.

The rearrangement uses TRBV4-3 and TRBJ2-1; 10 bases line up with TRBD2. This CDR3 has 17 residues. J was trimmed by 13 bases and V by 0 bases; bases with no gene match: 15. Looked up from germline, CDR1 is LGHNA and CDR2 is YSLEER. The CDR3 spells CASSQDGGLAAFDPQFF. As DNA, the CDR3 is TGCGCCAGCAGCCAAGATGGAGGACTAGCGGCCTTCGACCCCCAGTTCTTC.

The J gene is TRBJ2-3, the V gene TRBV28; D may be TRBD1 (5 bases). The CDR3 covers 12 residues. CDR1 and CDR2 (germline): MDHEN, SYDVKM. V was cut by 7 bases and J by 6 bases, with 11 bases left in between. CDR3 protein: CASNVGRDTQYF. In nucleotides, the CDR3 is TGTGCCAGCAATGTGGGGCGGGATACGCAGTATTTT.

The chain couples TRBV6-5 to TRBJ2-7, with 8 bases matching TRBD2. Germline CDR1 MNHEY, CDR2 SVGAGI. CDR3 length: 15 residues. With V trimmed by 6 bases and J by 3 bases, 10 bases remained unmatched. CDR3 sequence reads: CASSHSGGRIYEQYF. The CDR3 bases are TGTGCCAGCAGCCATTCGGGGGGGCGAATCTACGAGCAGTACTTC.

As to this clone: A read error may account for a junction end that differs from germline. The chain employs TRBV2 and TRBJ1-2; 11 nucleotides match TRBD1. This CDR3 is 16 amino acids long. CDR1 and CDR2 from the germline V gene are SNHLY and FYNNEI. CDR3 in DNA: TGTGCCAGGAGTGTTAGTAGGGGACAGGGGGAAGATGGCTACACCTTC. Translated: CARSVSRGQGEDGYTF.

This clone came up once. The V gene is TRBV7-2, the J gene TRBJ2-7; TRBD2 matches 9 bases. CDR3 length equals 14 residues. The V segment lost 5 bases and the J segment 6 bases; nucleotides outside the gene matches: 8. The germline gives CDR1 SGHTA, CDR2 FQGNSA. This chain's CDR3 is CASSIPGLAPEQYF. In nucleotides, the CDR3 is TGTGCCAGCAGCATACCGGGACTAGCCCCCGAGCAGTACTTC.

The chain employs TRBV14 and TRBJ1-4, with D possibly TRBD1 on 6 matching bases. CDR1 is SGHDN, CDR2 FVKESK, per germline. V lost 3 bases and J lost 6, with 17 bases in between. The CDR3 consists of 16 residues. The CDR3 bases are TGTGCCAGCAGCCAGTTATCGGGGGGGCCGGATGAAAAACTGTTTTTT. The encoded protein is CASSQLSGGPDEKLFF.

The chain combines TRBV10-3 with TRBJ1-2; 7 nucleotides align to TRBD1. Trimming at V came to 3 bases and at J to 4 bases, leaving 8 bases not matched to a gene. The germline V gene has CDR1 ENHRY and CDR2 SYGVKD. The length of the CDR3 is 15 residues. CDR3 amino acids: CAISDEAGGAYGYTF. The CDR3 nucleotides read TGTGCCATCAGTGATGAGGCAGGGGGAGCCTATGGCTACACCTTC.

The rearrangement links TRBV6-5 to TRBJ2-7, with 10 bases matching TRBD2. CDR3 size: 15 residues. V shed 0 bases and J 2 bases; nucleotides not matched to a gene: 1. CDR1 is MNHEY and CDR2 is SVGAGI in the germline V gene. The chain's CDR3 is CASSYSLAGAYEQYF. CDR3 sequence (DNA): TGTGCCAGCAGTTACTCCCTAGCGGGAGCCTACGAGCAGTACTTC.

This clone was seen a single time. The chain uses TRBV4-2 and TRBJ1-2; TRBD1 agrees at 9 bases. Germline CDR1 and CDR2: LGHNA and YNFKEQ. There are 14 residues in the CDR3. The ends lost 4 bases at V and 14 bases at J; junction bases unmatched: 14. CDR3 amino acids: CASSRDRDPRRLTF. The CDR3 DNA follows: TGTGCCAGCAGCCGGGACAGGGACCCGAGGAGGCTAACCTTC.

This chain links TRBV15 with TRBJ1-5, with 11 bases lining up with TRBD1. This CDR3 is 15 amino acids long. Germline CDR1 reads LNHNV; CDR2 reads YYDKDF (reference sequence). V lost 2 bases and J lost 6; bases outside the gene matches: 3. DNA of the CDR3: TGTGCCACCAGCAGAAGGACAGGGGGCCGTCAGCCCCAGCATTTT. Translating gives CATSRRTGGRQPQHF. The variable domain in full, with the rest retrieved from reference TRBV15 and TRBJ1-5, is DAMVIQNPRYQVTQFGKPVTLSCSQTLNHNVMYWYQQKSSQAPKLLFHYYDKDFNNEADTPDNFQSRRPNTSFCFLDIRSPGLGDTAMYLCATSRRTGGRQPQHFGDGTRLSIL.

The V call is TRBV19, the J call TRBJ2-7; weak D call: TRBD1 (6 bases). The V end lost 3 bases, the J end lost 3 bases, and 9 bases lay between the germline ends. Germline V CDR1 and CDR2: LNHDA, SQIVND (reference sequence). The CDR3 extends over 13 amino acids. The CDR3 sequence is CASSIRGGYEQYV. The CDR3, as DNA: TGTGCCAGTAGTATCAGGGGCGGCTACGAGCAGTACGTC.

V is TRBV10-3 and J is TRBJ1-2; 7 bases line up with TRBD1. This CDR3 is 15 amino acids long. Germline lookup yields CDR1 ENHRY and CDR2 SYGVKD. J gave up 2 bases and V 7 bases, and 10 bases lay outside the gene matches. In nucleotides, the CDR3 is TGTGCCATCAACCAGGACAGGAACGACAACTATGGCTACACCTTC. Its translation is CAINQDRNDNYGYTF.

The chain has TRBV29-1 and TRBJ2-7, with TRBD2 matching over 7 bases. J was trimmed by 0 bases and V by 4 bases; bases with no gene match: 12. The CDR3 consists of 16 residues. Germline V CDR1 and CDR2: SQVTM, ANQGSEA. In DNA form, the CDR3 reads TGCAGCGTTGTCGGACGGGCGGGAGCCAGCTCCTACGAGCAGTACTTC. Translated, it gives CSVVGRAGASSYEQYF.

The chain couples TRBV2 to TRBJ2-7; TRBD1 matches 10 bases. The CDR3 is 15 amino acids. V lost 6 bases, J lost 3 bases, and 8 bases stayed unmatched. Germline assignment: CDR1 SNHLY and CDR2 FYNNEI. The CDR3 bases are TGTGCCAGCAGGGGGGACAGGGGCGATTTCTACGAGCAGTACGTC. Translating it yields CASRGDRGDFYEQYV.

The J gene is TRBJ2-2, the V gene TRBV6-6; D possibly corresponds to TRBD1 (6 bases). This CDR3 region has 13 residues. Germline loops: CDR1 MNHNY, CDR2 SVGAGI (reference sequence). The V end was cut by 6 bases, the J end by 6 bases, with 11 bases between. The CDR3 spells CASRDTGPGELFF. The CDR3, as DNA: TGTGCCAGCAGAGACACAGGGCCCGGGGAGCTGTTTTTT.

The rearrangement links TRBV5-1 to TRBJ1-2; perhaps TRBD1 as D (5 bases). This CDR3 is built from 14 residues. V lost 5 bases to trimming and J lost 1 base, with 12 bases between them. Germline CDR1 reads SGHRS; CDR2 reads YFSETQ. CDR3 sequence (DNA): TGCGCCAGCAGGGGCAGGGAAGATAACTATGGCTACACCTTC. This encodes CASRGREDNYGYTF.

The chain uses TRBV6-1 and TRBJ1-3; TRBD1 is a possible D gene (5 bases). V lost 2 bases, J lost 2 bases, and 13 bases lay in between. Germline-derived CDR1 and CDR2 are MNHNS and SASEGT. This CDR3 comprises 16 residues. CDR3 DNA sequence: TGTGCCAGCAGTGAAATGGGCAGGGAGGCTGGAAACACCATATATTTT. Its protein is CASSEMGREAGNTIYF.

V and J are TRBV7-9 and TRBJ1-1, with D perhaps matching TRBD1 (5 bases). The V gene lost 5 bases and the J gene lost 2 bases, with 15 bases spanning the gap. The CDR3 is 15 residues long. Germline CDR1 is SEHNR and CDR2 is FQNEAQ (reference sequence). CDR3 nucleotides: TGTGCCAGCAGCCCATCTCAGGGTATCAACACTGAAGCTTTCTTT. Protein sequence: CASSPSQGINTEAFF.

V and J are TRBV19 and TRBJ2-1; no clear D. V was trimmed by 4 bases and J by 0 bases, leaving 7 bases between them. Germline assignment: CDR1 LNHDA and CDR2 SQIVND (reference sequence). The CDR3 is made up of 14 amino acids. The CDR3, as DNA: TGTGCCAGTAGTAATCTAGACTCCTACAATGAGCAGTTCTTC. It is translated as CASSNLDSYNEQFF.

CDR3 sequence (DNA): TGTGCCAGCAGTTATCCAGGACAGGATACTGAAGCTTTCTTT. Its translation is CASSYPGQDTEAFF. The genes are TRBV6-6 and TRBJ1-1; 7 bases are a match to TRBD1. CDR3 size: 14 residues. Germline assignment: CDR1 MNHNY and CDR2 SVGAGI (reference sequence). The V gene end was trimmed by 3 bases and the J gene end by 5 bases; junction bases not matched to a gene: 6.